Presented here are 23 T cell receptor beta chains from one specimen sequenced in a study of cytomegalovirus exposure and HLA in healthy donors. In the PCR, 60 Vbeta and 13 Jbeta primers were used. Produced via immunoSEQ multiplex PCR; TCRdb's table is partial and in-frame only. The sample holds around 300,000 clones, 70% to 90% seen once. Sequencing was carried out using PBMCs. The receptors shown here come from a woman in her thirties or forties in good health and CMV-seropositive.

The chain recombines TRBV7-2 with TRBJ2-7; D unresolved. The germline V gene has CDR1 SGHTA and CDR2 FQGNSA. V was trimmed by 6 bases and J by 6 bases, leaving 15 bases between them. This CDR3 spans 13 amino acids. In DNA form, the CDR3 reads TGTGCCAGCAGTTACGGGTCGTGGGTCGAGCAGTACTTC. Its translation is CASSYGSWVEQYF.

The rearrangement joins TRBV6-5 to TRBJ1-2; 9 nucleotides agree with TRBD1. V lost 6 bases and J lost 8; bases outside the gene matches: 10. Germline V gene data show CDR1 as MNHEY and CDR2 as SVGAGI. This CDR3 contains 14 residues. CDR3 loop: CASRNMDRGGGYTF. The CDR3 coding sequence is TGTGCCAGCAGAAATATGGACAGGGGAGGAGGCTACACCTTC.

V is TRBV30 and J is TRBJ2-7; possibly TRBD1 for D (6 bases). The length of the CDR3 is 15 residues. Per the germline V gene, CDR1 is GTSNPN and CDR2 is SVGIG (reference sequence). Trimming took off 2 bases at V and 0 bases at J, with 14 bases between the two ends. The CDR3 sequence is CAWSQIQGFSYEQYF. CDR3 sequence (DNA): TGTGCCTGGAGTCAGATACAGGGATTCTCCTACGAGCAGTACTTC.

This chain links TRBV30 with TRBJ2-2; 11 positions match TRBD2. The ends lost 1 base at V and 7 bases at J; junction bases unmatched: 2. Per the germline V gene, CDR1 is GTSNPN and CDR2 is SVGIG (reference sequence). This CDR3 has 14 amino acids. The CDR3 protein is CAWSAGTSGGELFF. The CDR3 DNA follows: TGTGCCTGGAGTGCCGGGACTAGCGGCGGGGAGCTGTTTTTT. The variable domain in full, with the rest retrieved from reference TRBV30 and TRBJ2-2, is SQTIHQWPATLVQPVGSPLSLECTVEGTSNPNLYWYRQAAGRGLQLLFYSVGIGQISSEVPQNLSASRPQDRQFILSSKKLLLSDSGFYLCAWSAGTSGGELFFGEGSRLTVL.

The J gene is TRBJ2-2, the V gene TRBV19; 11 bases align to TRBD1. Looked up from germline, CDR1 is LNHDA and CDR2 is SQIVND (reference sequence). V lost 5 bases to trimming and J lost 4 bases; unmatched junction nucleotides: 3. The CDR3 contains 15 residues. CDR3 DNA sequence: TGTGCCAGTAGTGCCGGGACAGGGGGCACCGGGGAGCTGTTTTTT. Protein sequence: CASSAGTGGTGELFF. Drawing the rest from reference TRBV19 and TRBJ2-2, the complete variable domain is DGGITQSPKYLFRKEGQNVTLSCEQNLNHDAMYWYRQDPGQGLRLIYYSQIVNDFQKGDIAEGYSVSREKKESFPLTVTSAQKNPTAFYLCASSAGTGGTGELFFGEGSRLTVL.

The chain employs TRBV29-1 and TRBJ1-2; possible D gene TRBD1, 6 bases. V lost 7 bases to trimming and J lost 4 bases, with 16 bases between them. Germline V CDR1 and CDR2: SQVTM, ANQGSEA. CDR3 length: 13 amino acids. CDR3 DNA: TGCAGCGCCGGTACACAGGGCGTCTATGGCTACACCTTC. It yields the protein CSAGTQGVYGYTF.

The CDR3 DNA is TGTGCCAGTAGTATAAGGGGACTAGCGGTAGTGAATGAGCAGTTCTTC. It is translated as CASSIRGLAVVNEQFF. The rearrangement joins TRBV19 to TRBJ2-1; 11 bases line up with TRBD2. CDR3 length equals 16 residues. The germline CDR1 and CDR2 sequences are LNHDA and SQIVND (reference sequence). J was trimmed by 7 bases and V by 2 bases; bases with no gene match: 7.

The chain is built from TRBV7-9 and TRBJ1-4; a possible D gene is TRBD1 (5 bases). Germline loops: CDR1 SEHNR, CDR2 FQNEAQ (reference sequence). The CDR3 loop spans 14 amino acids. The V end lost 3 bases, the J end lost 8 bases, and 13 bases lay between the germline ends. The CDR3 DNA sequence: TGTGCCAGCAGCTTGGGCCAGGGAGGGGAAAAACTGTTTTTT. Residues: CASSLGQGGEKLFF.

The chain links TRBV6-6 to TRBJ2-3, with 7 nucleotides matching TRBD2. Losses at the gene ends were 0 bases for V and 5 bases for J; bases not matched to a gene: 2. Germline values: CDR1 MNHNY, CDR2 SVGAGI (reference sequence). CDR3 length equals 14 residues. The CDR3 DNA follows: TGTGCCAGCAGTTACTCGGGAGGGAGAGATACGCAGTATTTT. Translated: CASSYSGGRDTQYF.

As to this clone: Distinct nucleotide sequences in the sample also encode this CDR3. J is TRBJ2-7 and V is TRBV28; the match to TRBD2 covers 14 bases. Unmatched junction bases numbered 2, after V lost 4 bases and J lost 3 bases. Germline V CDR1 and CDR2: MDHEN, SYDVKM. This CDR3 has 15 amino acids. The CDR3 is CASSSGLAGVYEQYF. DNA of the CDR3: TGTGCCAGCAGTTCGGGACTAGCGGGAGTCTACGAGCAGTACTTC.

This sequence joins TRBV27 and TRBJ2-7, with D possibly being TRBD1 (8 bases). CDR1 is MNHEY, CDR2 SMNVEV, per germline (reference sequence). V gave up 6 bases and J gave up 4 bases, with 16 bases separating them. The CDR3 length is 14 residues. The CDR3 sequence: CASSRNRGGYEQYF. Here the CDR3 DNA reads TGTGCCAGCAGCCGCAACAGGGGGGGGTACGAGCAGTACTTC.

The chain links TRBV28 to TRBJ2-7; 9 bases map to TRBD2. The CDR3 spans 15 residues. Trimming cost V 4 bases and J 5 bases; bases outside gene matches: 9. The germline V gene has CDR1 MDHEN and CDR2 SYDVKM. The CDR3 nucleotides read TGTGCCAGCAGTTCCAGTAGCGGGAGTAGGCACGAGCAGTACTTC. It codes for CASSSSSGSRHEQYF. Full variable domain (remainder filled in from reference TRBV28 and TRBJ2-7): DVKVTQSSRYLVKRTGEKVFLECVQDMDHENMFWYRQDPGLGLRLIYFSYDVKMKEKGDIPEGYSVSREKKERFSLILESASTNQTSMYLCASSSSSGSRHEQYFGPGTRLTVT.

This clone has a handful of counts. This chain links TRBV4-1 with TRBJ2-3; D gene unclear. Germline CDR1 MGHRA, CDR2 YSYEKL. Trimming left V 1 base short and J 0 bases short, with 5 bases between. This CDR3 is 14 amino acids long. CDR3 sequence reads: CASSQGSSTDTQYF. The CDR3 nucleotides read TGCGCCAGCAGCCAAGGCAGTAGCACAGATACGCAGTATTTT.

This clone has more than one count but fewer than ten. V is TRBV5-6 and J is TRBJ2-1; 8 positions agree with TRBD2. The CDR3 length is 17 residues. The V gene end was trimmed by 4 bases and the J gene end by 9 bases; junction bases not matched to a gene: 18. Germline lookup yields CDR1 SGHDT and CDR2 YYEEEE. As DNA, the CDR3 is TGTGCCAGCAGCCCGGAAGGGAGCGGGAGAAGAACCAGTGAGCAGTTCTTC. Encoded protein: CASSPEGSGRRTSEQFF.

The chain is built from TRBV27 and TRBJ1-3, with TRBD1 as a possible D gene (5 bases). Between the trimmed V and J ends, which lost 6 bases and 0 bases, there was a span of 12 bases. This CDR3 spans 15 amino acids. CDR1 is MNHEY, CDR2 SMNVEV, per germline (reference sequence). CDR3 sequence reads: CASRFSGSSGNTIYF. The CDR3 nucleotides are TGTGCCAGCAGGTTCTCAGGGTCCTCTGGAAACACCATATATTTT.

The chain employs TRBV19 and TRBJ2-2; 9 nucleotides agree with TRBD2. J was trimmed by 6 bases and V by 3 bases; bases with no gene match: 8. This CDR3 comprises 16 residues. Germline V gives CDR1 LNHDA, CDR2 SQIVND (reference sequence). CDR3 region: CASSMTPGLAAGELFF. CDR3 nucleotides: TGTGCCAGTAGTATGACCCCGGGACTAGCCGCCGGGGAGCTGTTTTTT. The variable domain in full, completed from reference TRBV19 and TRBJ2-2, reads DGGITQSPKYLFRKEGQNVTLSCEQNLNHDAMYWYRQDPGQGLRLIYYSQIVNDFQKGDIAEGYSVSREKKESFPLTVTSAQKNPTAFYLCASSMTPGLAAGELFFGEGSRLTVL.

The chain employs TRBV7-9 and TRBJ2-1; no clear D gene. The CDR3 is 13 amino acids. Germline V CDR1 and CDR2: SEHNR, FQNEAQ (reference sequence). Between the trimmed V and J ends, which lost 1 base and 6 bases, there was a span of 7 bases. CDR3 loop: CASSLEASNEQFF. CDR3 DNA sequence: TGTGCCAGCAGCTTAGAAGCTTCCAATGAGCAGTTCTTC.

The genes are TRBV5-4 and TRBJ2-3; 14 bases map to TRBD2. After removal of 4 bases from V and 1 base from J, the junction contained 8 bases not matched to a gene. CDR1 is SGHNT and CDR2 is YYREEE in the germline V gene (reference sequence). The CDR3 is made up of 18 amino acids. CDR3 nucleotide sequence: TGTGCCAGCAGCCTGGGACTAGCGGGAGTGTTGGGCACAGATACGCAGTATTTT. Protein: CASSLGLAGVLGTDTQYF.

The chain links TRBV9 to TRBJ2-1; possible D gene TRBD2, 6 bases. Trimming removed 0 bases at V and 3 bases at J, with 7 bases between. This CDR3 has 14 residues. Germline V gene data show CDR1 as SGDLS and CDR2 as YYNGEE. CDR3 region: CASSVGRGYNEQFF. CDR3 coding DNA: TGTGCCAGCAGCGTAGGGCGGGGCTACAATGAGCAGTTCTTC.

The genes are TRBV5-4 and TRBJ2-2, with a tentative D call TRBD2 (6 bases). From germline, CDR1 is SGHNT and CDR2 YYREEE (reference sequence). Trimming pared 5 bases from V and 6 bases from J, leaving 14 bases between. The CDR3 loop spans 14 amino acids. CDR3 sequence (DNA): TGTGCCAGCAGAACTATTGGGGGGTCCGGGGAGCTGTTTTTT. It codes for CASRTIGGSGELFF.

The chain combines TRBV9 with TRBJ1-2, with a possible D match to TRBD1 (5 bases). The CDR3 runs 13 residues. Looked up from germline, CDR1 is SGDLS and CDR2 is YYNGEE. Trimming removed 3 bases from V and 8 bases from J, with 14 bases in between. This CDR3 reads CASSALTQEGYTF. The CDR3 bases are TGTGCCAGCAGCGCCCTTACACAGGAGGGCTACACCTTC. The full variable domain, completed using reference TRBV9 and TRBJ1-2, is DSGVTQTPKHLITATGQRVTLRCSPRSGDLSVYWYQQSLDQGLQFLIQYYNGEERAKGNILERFSAQQFPDLHSELNLSSLELGDSALYFCASSALTQEGYTFGSGTRLTVV.

On this clone itself: Other DNA sequences in this specimen translate into the identical CDR3. V is TRBV29-1 and J is TRBJ1-1, with D tentatively TRBD1 (5 bases). The CDR3 totals 13 residues. Trimming cost V 4 bases and J 0 bases, with 9 bases left between them. Germline loops: CDR1 SQVTM, CDR2 ANQGSEA. Written as DNA, the CDR3 is TGCAGCGTTGGAAGGGGTCTGAACACTGAAGCTTTCTTT. It translates to CSVGRGLNTEAFF.

This clone has only one observation. The CDR3 region has the DNA TGTGCCAGCAGCTTTTCCCGGACAGAAGCCTTGGTTTATGGCTACACCTTC. This encodes CASSFSRTEALVYGYTF. This rearrangement joins TRBV7-8 to TRBJ1-2; D is possibly TRBD1 (6 bases). This CDR3 region has 17 residues. Germline CDR1 SGHVS, CDR2 FQNEAQ. Between the trimmed V and J ends, which lost 3 bases and 5 bases, there was a span of 22 bases.